The TCR beta chain under discussion was sequenced for a study of T cells in tuberculosis. General study findings and limits: Active tuberculosis cases were adults; controls were adolescents.

Unsorted cryopreserved PBMC were sequenced, averaging roughly 100,000 T cells per clinical donor. Germline CDR1 LNHDA, CDR2 SQIVND (reference sequence). This CDR3 has 14 residues. With 5 bases removed from V and 4 bases from J, the gap between germline ends came to 14 bases. A remark on this clone: Its specificity is not known.

Only in-frame clones appear in the TCRdb table, and some are missing; sequencing was by immunoSEQ multiplex PCR. The top ten clones hold more than 7.5% of a sample with about 23,000 clones, nearly 97% of them seen once. The sample comprised PBMCs. The chain has TRBV19 and TRBJ2-5; TRBD1 is a possible D gene (5 bases). This receptor was taken from a donor aged 10 to 29 with latent tuberculosis or without tuberculosis infection. The DNA for the CDR3 is TGTGCCAGTAGTGTAAGGTCAGGGCGAGAGACCCAGTACTTC. Translation: CASSVRSGRETQYF. The entire variable domain, with the rest obtained from reference TRBV19 and TRBJ2-5, is as follows: DGGITQSPKYLFRKEGQNVTLSCEQNLNHDAMYWYRQDPGQGLRLIYYSQIVNDFQKGDIAEGYSVSREKKESFPLTVTSAQKNPTAFYLCASSVRSGRETQYFGPGTRLLVL.